Listed here are 12 T cell receptor beta chains from one sample, sequenced in a study of T-cell memory formation after mild COVID-19. MiXCR, run by TCRdb on the 5' RACE reads, gives a single entry per CDR3 protein. The table has roughly 400,000 distinct CDR3 sequences, approximately 15% seen once. Sample: PBMCs or a T cell subset sorted from them (not recorded which). These receptors were collected from a man younger than 30 who had mild COVID-19 (a few samples of this study predate the infection). Cell type and time point are not known.

V is TRBV5-1 and J is TRBJ2-2; possible D gene TRBD1, 5 bases. CDR1 is SGHRS and CDR2 is YFSETQ in the germline V gene. Between the trimmed V and J ends, which lost 4 bases and 6 bases, there was a span of 16 bases. The CDR3 runs to 15 residues. The CDR3 sequence: CASSHQWGEAGELFF. The DNA of the CDR3 is TGCGCCAGCAGCCACCAGTGGGGCGAGGCCGGGGAGCTGTTTTTT.

This clonotype was picked up many times. The rearrangement uses TRBV6-5 and TRBJ2-7, with a weak D call TRBD1 (6 bases). CDR3 length: 13 amino acids. V was trimmed by 8 bases and J by 7 bases, leaving 18 bases between them. CDR1 MNHEY and CDR2 SVGAGI come from the germline V gene. As DNA, the CDR3 is TGTGCCAGCGGCTCTGGGGGCCTGGGGGAGCAGTACTTC. This gives the protein CASGSGGLGEQYF.

This CDR3 reads CSVVGGAPRSYTF. CDR3 bases: TGCAGCGTTGTCGGAGGGGCCCCCCGGAGCTACACCTTC. The chain links TRBV29-1 to TRBJ1-2; a weak D match, TRBD1 (5 bases). The CDR3 loop spans 13 amino acids. Germline CDR1 reads SQVTM; CDR2 reads ANQGSEA. V lost 4 bases, J lost 9 bases, and 18 bases lay in between.

The chain carries TRBV5-6 and TRBJ2-3; 8 bases align to TRBD2. The V gene's germline CDR1 is SGHDT and CDR2 YYEEEE. Losses at the gene ends were 0 bases for V and 3 bases for J; bases not matched to a gene: 3. The CDR3 runs 15 residues. The CDR3: CASSLVSGATDTQYF. In DNA form, the CDR3 reads TGTGCCAGCAGCTTGGTTAGCGGGGCAACAGATACGCAGTATTTT.

As DNA, the CDR3 is TGTGCCAGCAGCTTAGCGGAGAGACCACCGTACGAGCAGTACGTC. Protein: CASSLAERPPYEQYV. The rearrangement uses TRBV7-2 and TRBJ2-7; no clear D. This CDR3 region has 15 residues. V lost 0 bases, J lost 4 bases, and 13 bases lay in between. Germline-derived CDR1 and CDR2 are SGHTA and FQGNSA.

The V gene is TRBV5-1, the J gene TRBJ2-2, with D possibly being TRBD1 (6 bases). The CDR3 covers 13 residues. Germline-derived CDR1 and CDR2 are SGHRS and YFSETQ. The germline V and J ends were trimmed by 8 bases and 6 bases, with 14 bases remaining between them. The CDR3 bases are TGCGCCAGTACCGCAGGGGCTTCCGGGGAGCTGTTTTTT. Its protein is CASTAGASGELFF.

The count of this clonotype is one. The rearrangement links TRBV7-6 to TRBJ2-1; 11 bases match TRBD2. CDR1 and CDR2 (germline): SGHVS, FNYEAQ. The CDR3 is made up of 16 amino acids. With 1 base clipped from V and 7 bases from J, the junction kept 6 bases outside the gene matches. CDR3 in amino acids: CASSLVAGGPSNEQFF. The CDR3 DNA reads as TGTGCCAGCAGCTTAGTAGCGGGGGGGCCCAGTAATGAGCAGTTCTTC.

The gene calls are TRBV10-3 and TRBJ1-6, with D possibly being TRBD1 (5 bases). Deletions cut 4 bases from V and 5 bases from J, with 18 bases between. Germline V lookup: CDR1 ENHRY, CDR2 SYGVKD. CDR3 length: 17 amino acids. CDR3 coding DNA: TGTGCCATCAGTGGCGATGTAGGGGAGCCTGATAATTCACCCCTCCACTTT. Protein product: CAISGDVGEPDNSPLHF.

This clonotype has more than one count but fewer than ten. J is TRBJ2-7 and V is TRBV10-2, with 11 bases matching TRBD2. This CDR3 spans 14 amino acids. V was pared by 6 bases and J by 3 bases, with 4 bases of the junction left unmatched. The germline gives CDR1 WSHSY, CDR2 SAAADI. The CDR3 loop is CASRPTSGGYEQYF. CDR3 nucleotides: TGCGCCAGCAGGCCCACTAGCGGGGGCTACGAGCAGTACTTC.

This clonotype was seen only a few times. The J gene is TRBJ2-5, the V gene TRBV4-3, with a possible D match to TRBD2 (7 bases). The germline V gene has CDR1 LGHNA and CDR2 YSLEER. The V and J ends lost 3 bases and 5 bases respectively, with 19 bases between them. The CDR3 loop spans 16 amino acids. The CDR3 nucleotides read TGCGCCAGCAGCCAGAGGGCTGGGGGGGGCGTGGAGACCCAGTACTTC. The encoded protein is CASSQRAGGGVETQYF.

This clonotype was counted between two and nine times. The chain couples TRBV14 to TRBJ2-3; TRBD1 might be the D (6 bases). The germline V gene encodes CDR1 SGHDN and CDR2 FVKESK. V dropped 5 bases and J dropped 2 bases, with 14 bases sitting between them. This CDR3 has 15 residues. DNA of the CDR3: TGTGCCAGCAGCTTGCTTGGACAGATCACAGATACGCAGTATTTT. Translation: CASSLLGQITDTQYF. Looking up the rest from reference TRBV14 and TRBJ2-3 gives the full variable domain: EAGVTQFPSHSVIEKGQTVTLRCDPISGHDNLYWYRRVMGKEIKFLLHFVKESKQDESGMPNNRFLAERTGGTYSTLKVQPAELEDSGVYFCASSLLGQITDTQYFGPGTRLTVL.

The chain joins TRBV5-1 to TRBJ1-1, with unresolved D. Trimming pared 4 bases from V and 0 bases from J, leaving 10 bases between. The CDR3 has 14 amino acids. CDR1 is SGHRS, CDR2 YFSETQ, per germline. CDR3 bases: TGCGCCAGCAGCCCTGGGGAGGTGAACACTGAAGCTTTCTTT. It yields the protein CASSPGEVNTEAFF.